Listed here are 21 T cell receptor beta chains from one sample, sequenced in a study of control samples from healthy donors and cancer patients. Assay used: immunoSEQ multiplex PCR; TCRdb lists only in-frame clones, some missing. Here the sample spans some 210,000 clones, approximately 90% being singletons. The material sequenced was blood. Receptors were obtained from a man aged 25-45 years in good health.

Of note for this clone: This sample also contains other DNA sequences that code for the same CDR3. This rearrangement joins TRBV5-1 to TRBJ2-5; D may be TRBD2 (5 bases). The CDR3 is 14 residues long. Germline CDR1 SGHRS, CDR2 YFSETQ. V was cut by 0 bases and J by 5 bases, with 11 bases left in between. CDR3 in DNA: TGCGCCAGCAGCTTGGCTGGCGGCGGGGAGACCCAGTACTTC. This codes for CASSLAGGGETQYF.

V is TRBV2 and J is TRBJ2-1, with 10 bases fitting TRBD2. Germline V CDR1 and CDR2: SNHLY, FYNNEI. V lost 6 bases and J lost 0; bases outside the gene matches: 8. The CDR3 is 17 amino acids. The CDR3 coding sequence is TGTGCCAGCAGGTCCAGCGGGGGGGCACGCTCCTACAATGAGCAGTTCTTC. Translating it yields CASRSSGGARSYNEQFF.

The V and J genes are TRBV27 and TRBJ2-3; 7 nucleotides line up with TRBD2. Per germline, CDR1 MNHEY and CDR2 SMNVEV (reference sequence). CDR3 size: 17 residues. Trimming cost V 5 bases and J 2 bases; bases outside gene matches: 13. The CDR3 nucleotides read TGTGCCAGCAGTACTACTAGCGCCGCTCAATTCACAGATACGCAGTATTTT. This gives the protein CASSTTSAAQFTDTQYF.

The rearrangement uses TRBV7-2 and TRBJ1-4; D perhaps matches TRBD1 (5 bases). This CDR3 spans 13 amino acids. Germline V CDR1 and CDR2: SGHTA, FQGNSA. Trimming took 5 bases from V and 8 from J, leaving 12 bases between them. CDR3 residues: CASSAGTQEKLFF. DNA of the CDR3: TGTGCCAGCAGCGCCGGGACCCAAGAAAAACTGTTTTTT.

The chain couples TRBV6-5 to TRBJ1-2, with D uncertain. The CDR3 consists of 13 residues. Trimming stripped 8 bases from V and 3 bases from J, with 13 bases between. Germline CDR1 MNHEY, CDR2 SVGAGI. The CDR3 here is CASASYRDYGYTF. DNA of the CDR3: TGTGCCAGCGCCAGTTATCGGGACTATGGCTACACCTTC.

The rearrangement joins TRBV18 to TRBJ2-7; TRBD1 matches at 8 bases. The CDR3 runs 13 residues. V gave up 5 bases and J gave up 5 bases; unmatched junction bases: 5. CDR1 and CDR2 from the germline V gene are KGHSH and LQKENI. CDR3 region: CASSGQGRNEQYF. The CDR3 DNA sequence: TGTGCCAGCTCAGGACAGGGTCGCAACGAGCAGTACTTC.

This sequence joins TRBV5-1 and TRBJ1-6, with 7 bases fitting TRBD1. Per the germline V gene, CDR1 is SGHRS and CDR2 is YFSETQ. The CDR3 has 14 residues. The V gene end was trimmed by 3 bases and the J gene end by 10 bases; junction bases not matched to a gene: 7. In DNA, the CDR3 is TGCGCCAGCAGCTCTACAGGGGTTGGGTCACCCCTCCACTTT. Translation: CASSSTGVGSPLHF.

The rearrangement joins TRBV3-1 (or the pseudogene TRBV3-2) to TRBJ2-4; D may be TRBD2 (5 bases). This CDR3 spans 14 amino acids. Germline CDR1 LGHDT, CDR2 YNNKEL (reference sequence). V lost 6 bases and J 0 bases, leaving 9 bases between the germline ends. CDR3 sequence (DNA): TGTGCCAGCAGTTCCCGGGAAGCCAAAAACATTCAGTACTTC. This encodes CASSSREAKNIQYF.

This clone came up once. The V gene is TRBV11-2, the J gene TRBJ2-1; TRBD2 is a possible D gene (7 bases). The CDR3 loop spans 15 amino acids. V gave up 0 bases and J gave up 4 bases, with 10 bases separating them. The germline gives CDR1 SGHAT, CDR2 FQNNGV. CDR3 in amino acids: CASSLERGRYNEQFF. The CDR3 DNA reads as TGTGCCAGCAGCTTAGAGCGGGGGCGATACAATGAGCAGTTCTTC.

The chain recombines TRBV6-5 with TRBJ2-7, with 11 bases that match TRBD2. The CDR3 is 15 residues long. V shed 7 bases, J shed 2 bases, and the junction held 7 bases outside the gene matches. Germline assignment: CDR1 MNHEY and CDR2 SVGAGI. The CDR3 reads CASKAQTSGAYEQYF. The CDR3, as DNA: TGTGCCAGCAAAGCACAGACTAGCGGGGCCTACGAGCAGTACTTC.

The rearrangement uses TRBV6-5 and TRBJ1-5, with 8 bases fitting TRBD1. The CDR3 has 13 residues. V lost 8 bases and J lost 2; bases outside the gene matches: 2. The germline gives CDR1 MNHEY, CDR2 SVGAGI. CDR3 nucleotides: TGTGCCAGCGCGGACAGGGGCAATCAGCCCCAGCATTTT. This encodes CASADRGNQPQHF.

The rearrangement links TRBV15 to TRBJ1-6; perhaps TRBD1 as D (6 bases). Trimming cost V 4 bases and J 4 bases, with 17 bases left between them. CDR1 and CDR2 from the germline V gene are LNHNV and YYDKDF (reference sequence). This CDR3 is built from 17 residues. The CDR3 is CATSKMSRTDYNSPLHF. DNA for the CDR3: TGTGCCACCAGCAAAATGAGTCGGACAGATTATAATTCACCCCTCCACTTT.

This clone has only a few counts. CDR3 loop: CASSLSQGVNSPLHF. In nucleotides, the CDR3 is TGCGCCAGCAGCTTATCGCAGGGGGTTAATTCACCCCTCCACTTT. The chain recombines TRBV5-1 with TRBJ1-6, with 7 bases lining up with TRBD1. With 2 bases clipped from V and 6 bases from J, the junction kept 5 bases outside the gene matches. This CDR3 is built from 15 residues. In germline, CDR1 is SGHRS, CDR2 YFSETQ.

The chain has TRBV10-3 and TRBJ2-4; 8 bases line up with TRBD1. With 0 bases clipped from V and 3 bases from J, the junction kept 7 bases outside the gene matches. Looked up from germline, CDR1 is ENHRY and CDR2 is SYGVKD. CDR3 length equals 17 residues. This chain's CDR3 is CAISESTNRGDKNIQYF. CDR3 nucleotides: TGTGCCATCAGTGAGTCGACAAACAGGGGGGACAAAAACATTCAGTACTTC.

This clone was seen just once. The chain recombines TRBV9 with TRBJ2-4, with a tentative D call TRBD1 (5 bases). Germline CDR1 reads SGDLS; CDR2 reads YYNGEE. V shed 0 bases and J shed 3 bases, with 13 bases lying between them. This CDR3 comprises 16 residues. CDR3 sequence (DNA): TGTGCCAGCAGCGTAGAGGTGGGGCTCGGCAAAAACATTCAGTACTTC. Its translation: CASSVEVGLGKNIQYF.

The CDR3 spells CASSDPNPNSPLHF. The CDR3 DNA reads as TGCGCCAGCAGTGATCCGAACCCGAATTCACCCCTCCACTTT. The chain joins TRBV10-1 to TRBJ1-6; D ambiguous. The CDR3 runs to 14 residues. Trimming took off 3 bases at V and 7 bases at J, with 10 bases between the two ends. CDR1 is WNHNN, CDR2 SYGVQD, per germline (reference sequence).

J is TRBJ1-6 and V is TRBV9, with D possibly being TRBD1 (6 bases). The CDR3 sequence is 18 residues long. V was trimmed by 2 bases and J by 0 bases, leaving 15 bases between them. CDR1 is SGDLS and CDR2 is YYNGEE in the germline V gene. The CDR3, as DNA: TGTGCCAGCAGCGTTGGAGGGGGGACCAGCTCCTATAATTCACCCCTCCACTTT. Protein sequence: CASSVGGGTSSYNSPLHF.

Turning to this clone: Mismatch with germline at one junction end may stem from a read error. The V call is TRBV7-8, the J call TRBJ2-1, with TRBD2 as a possible D gene (5 bases). CDR1 and CDR2 (germline): SGHVS, FQNEAQ. The CDR3 is made up of 15 amino acids. DNA of the CDR3: TGTGCCAGCAGCCTAGCCGAGACCCCTTGGGGTGAGCAGTTCTTC. Translating it yields CASSLAETPWGEQFF.

This clone was observed once. The chain couples TRBV19 to TRBJ1-1; 9 bases match TRBD1. After removal of 4 bases from V and 4 bases from J, the junction contained 10 bases not matched to a gene. CDR1 is LNHDA and CDR2 is SQIVND in the germline V gene (reference sequence). The CDR3 length is 16 residues. In nucleotides, the CDR3 is TGTGCCAGTAGTAAGAGGTTTGGACAGGGGTCCACTGAAGCTTTCTTT. It translates to CASSKRFGQGSTEAFF. Supplemented by reference TRBV19 and TRBJ1-1, the full variable domain reads DGGITQSPKYLFRKEGQNVTLSCEQNLNHDAMYWYRQDPGQGLRLIYYSQIVNDFQKGDIAEGYSVSREKKESFPLTVTSAQKNPTAFYLCASSKRFGQGSTEAFFGQGTRLTVV.

This sequence joins TRBV6-5 and TRBJ1-1; tentatively, D is TRBD1 (5 bases). The CDR3 covers 11 residues. Germline CDR1 is MNHEY and CDR2 is SVGAGI. Trimming shortened V by 7 bases and J by 7 bases, and 10 bases separated the two germline ends. The CDR3, as DNA: TGTGCCAGCACCACGGGGGTTGAAGCTTTCTTT. Its protein product is CASTTGVEAFF.

The rearrangement uses TRBV19 and TRBJ1-2; D remains ambiguous. Per germline, CDR1 LNHDA and CDR2 SQIVND (reference sequence). The CDR3 has 15 residues. V lost 1 base and J 10 bases, leaving 19 bases between the germline ends. In nucleotides, the CDR3 is TGTGCCAGTAGTATAGGCCTGGTACTTTCCCGGTACTACACCTTC. Protein product: CASSIGLVLSRYYTF.